This TCR beta chain was sequenced during a study of identical twins. TCRdb re-called the 5' RACE reads with MiXCR, one entry per CDR3 protein. Among about 470,000 distinct CDR3 sequences, more than 20% were seen once, and the ten largest hold over 2.5%. This CDR3 is built from 12 residues. Between the trimmed V and J ends, which lost 3 bases and 7 bases, there was a span of 9 bases. In germline, CDR1 is SNHLY, CDR2 FYNNEI. Healthy Caucasian individuals made up all the donors. The data also belong to a second study, concerning T cells expressing NK-cell markers.

The rearrangement uses TRBV2 and TRBJ1-1, with D hard to call. The specimen was CD4+ T cells sorted from blood. The clonotype originates from a woman between 18 and 30 years old in good health. For the CDR3, the DNA is TGTGCCAGCAGTGATCCGTTACTTGAAGCTTTCTTT. Protein product: CASSDPLLEAFF.